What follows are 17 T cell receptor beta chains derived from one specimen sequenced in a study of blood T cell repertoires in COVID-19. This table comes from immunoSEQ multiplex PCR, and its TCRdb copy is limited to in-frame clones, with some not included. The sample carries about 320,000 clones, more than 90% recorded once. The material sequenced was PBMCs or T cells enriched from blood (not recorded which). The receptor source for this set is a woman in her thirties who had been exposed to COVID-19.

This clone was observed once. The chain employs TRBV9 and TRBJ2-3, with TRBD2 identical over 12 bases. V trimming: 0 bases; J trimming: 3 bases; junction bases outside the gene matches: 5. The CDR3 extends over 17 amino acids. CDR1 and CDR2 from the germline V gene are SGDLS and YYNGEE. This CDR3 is CASSVGLAGAPTDTQYF. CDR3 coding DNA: TGTGCCAGCAGCGTAGGACTAGCGGGGGCTCCGACAGATACGCAGTATTTT.

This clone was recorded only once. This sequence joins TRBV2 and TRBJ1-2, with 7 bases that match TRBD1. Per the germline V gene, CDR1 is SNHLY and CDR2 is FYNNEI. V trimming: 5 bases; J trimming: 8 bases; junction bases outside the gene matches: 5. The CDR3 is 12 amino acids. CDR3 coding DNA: TGTGCCAGCAGTTTCCGGACAGGAGGCTACACCTTC. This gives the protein CASSFRTGGYTF. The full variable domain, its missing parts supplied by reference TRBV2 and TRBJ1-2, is EPEVTQTPSHQVTQMGQEVILRCVPISNHLYFYWYRQILGQKVEFLVSFYNNEISEKSEIFDDQFSVERPDGSNFTLKIRSTKLEDSAMYFCASSFRTGGYTFGSGTRLTVV.

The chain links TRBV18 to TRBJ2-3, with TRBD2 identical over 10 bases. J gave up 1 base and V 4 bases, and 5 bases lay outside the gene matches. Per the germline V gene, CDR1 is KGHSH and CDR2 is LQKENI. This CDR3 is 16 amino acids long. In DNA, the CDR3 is TGTGCCAGCTCACTCCCGGGGACTAGCGGCACAGATACGCAGTATTTT. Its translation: CASSLPGTSGTDTQYF.

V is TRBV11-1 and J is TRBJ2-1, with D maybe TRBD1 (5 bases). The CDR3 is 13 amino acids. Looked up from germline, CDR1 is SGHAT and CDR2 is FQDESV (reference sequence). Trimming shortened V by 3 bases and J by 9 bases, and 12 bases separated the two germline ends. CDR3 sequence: CASSFGRGPEQFF. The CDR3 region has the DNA TGTGCCAGCAGCTTTGGTAGGGGTCCTGAGCAGTTCTTC.

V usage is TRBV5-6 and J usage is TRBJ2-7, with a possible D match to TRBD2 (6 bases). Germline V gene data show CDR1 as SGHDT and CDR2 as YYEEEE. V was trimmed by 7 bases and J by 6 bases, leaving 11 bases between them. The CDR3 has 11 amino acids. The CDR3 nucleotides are TGTGCCAGCGATGGGGGGACCGAGCAGTACTTC. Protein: CASDGGTEQYF.

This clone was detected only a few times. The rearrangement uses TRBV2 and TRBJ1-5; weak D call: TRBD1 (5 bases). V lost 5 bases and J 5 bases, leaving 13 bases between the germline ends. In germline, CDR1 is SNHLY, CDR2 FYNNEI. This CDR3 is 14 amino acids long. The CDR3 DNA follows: TGTGCCAGCAGTTTTCCGCGGGGCCATCAGCCCCAGCATTTT. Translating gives CASSFPRGHQPQHF.

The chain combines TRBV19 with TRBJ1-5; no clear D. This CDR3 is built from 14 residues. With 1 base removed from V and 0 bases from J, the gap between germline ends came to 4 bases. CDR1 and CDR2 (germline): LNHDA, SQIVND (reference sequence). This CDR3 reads CASSIGSSNQPQHF. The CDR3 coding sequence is TGTGCCAGTAGTATAGGCAGTAGCAATCAGCCCCAGCATTTT.

This CDR3 reads CASSPRTGEAAEGKLFF. CDR3 sequence (DNA): TGTGCCAGCAGCCCCCGGACAGGGGAGGCCGCAGAAGGGAAACTGTTTTTT. V and J are TRBV3-1 (or the pseudogene TRBV3-2) and TRBJ1-4; 9 bases fit TRBD1. The CDR3 loop spans 17 amino acids. V shed 4 bases and J 11 bases; nucleotides not matched to a gene: 17. Germline values: CDR1 LGHDT, CDR2 YNNKEL (reference sequence).

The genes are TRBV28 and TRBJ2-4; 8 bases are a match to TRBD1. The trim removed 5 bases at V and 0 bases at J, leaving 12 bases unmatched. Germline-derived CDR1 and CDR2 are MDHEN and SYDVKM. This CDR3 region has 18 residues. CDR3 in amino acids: CASSPLEIRGRAKNIQYF. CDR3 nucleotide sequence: TGTGCCAGCAGTCCCCTCGAGATCAGGGGGCGAGCCAAAAACATTCAGTACTTC.

CDR3 coding DNA: TGTGCCAGCAGCTCTCGATTGACAGGTTTTACTAGTTTGGTTTGCCAGCCCCAGCATTTT. It is translated as CASSSRLTGFTSLVCQPQHF. J is TRBJ1-5 and V is TRBV11-3; D possibly corresponds to TRBD1 (6 bases). The CDR3 runs 20 residues. Trimming left V 4 bases short and J 7 bases short, with 32 bases between. From germline, CDR1 is SGHNT and CDR2 YENEEA.

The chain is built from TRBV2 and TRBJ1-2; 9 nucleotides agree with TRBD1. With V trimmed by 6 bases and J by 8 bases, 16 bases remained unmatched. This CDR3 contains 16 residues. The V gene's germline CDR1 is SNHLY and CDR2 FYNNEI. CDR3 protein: CASRTGTGRVAGGYTF. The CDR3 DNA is TGTGCCAGCAGAACCGGGACAGGGCGGGTAGCTGGAGGCTACACCTTC. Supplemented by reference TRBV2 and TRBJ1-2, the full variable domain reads EPEVTQTPSHQVTQMGQEVILRCVPISNHLYFYWYRQILGQKVEFLVSFYNNEISEKSEIFDDQFSVERPDGSNFTLKIRSTKLEDSAMYFCASRTGTGRVAGGYTFGSGTRLTVV.

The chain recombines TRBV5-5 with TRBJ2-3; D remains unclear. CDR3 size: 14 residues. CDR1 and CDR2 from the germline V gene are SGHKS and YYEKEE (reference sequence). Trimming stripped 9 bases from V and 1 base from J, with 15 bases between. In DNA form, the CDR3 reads TGTGCCACTTCCTCGGGTTTCCGCACAGATACGCAGTATTTT. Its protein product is CATSSGFRTDTQYF.

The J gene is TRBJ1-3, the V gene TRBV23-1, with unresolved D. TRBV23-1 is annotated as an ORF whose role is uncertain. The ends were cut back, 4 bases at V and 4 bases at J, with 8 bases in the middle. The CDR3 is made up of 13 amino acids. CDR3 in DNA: TGCGCCAGCAGTCGTGCTCGGGGAAACACCATATATTTT. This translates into CASSRARGNTIYF.

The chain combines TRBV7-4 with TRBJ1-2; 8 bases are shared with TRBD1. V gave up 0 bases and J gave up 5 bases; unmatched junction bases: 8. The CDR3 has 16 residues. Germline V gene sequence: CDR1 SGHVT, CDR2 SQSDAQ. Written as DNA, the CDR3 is TGTGCCAGCAGCTTAGCGACAGGGGACCTGCTTTATGGCTACACCTTC. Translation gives CASSLATGDLLYGYTF. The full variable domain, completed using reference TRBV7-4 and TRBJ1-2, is GAGVSQSPRYKVAKRGRDVALRCDSISGHVTLYWYRQTLGQGSEVLTYSQSDAQRDKSGRPSGRFSAERPERSVSTLKIQRTEQGDSAVYLCASSLATGDLLYGYTFGSGTRLTVV.

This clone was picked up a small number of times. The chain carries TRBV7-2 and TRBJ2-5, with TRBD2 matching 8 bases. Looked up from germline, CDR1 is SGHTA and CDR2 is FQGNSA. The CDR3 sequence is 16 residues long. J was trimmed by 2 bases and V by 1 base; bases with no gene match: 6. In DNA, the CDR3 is TGTGCCAGCAGCTTAGTTAGCGGGGCACTACAAGAGACCCAGTACTTC. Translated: CASSLVSGALQETQYF.

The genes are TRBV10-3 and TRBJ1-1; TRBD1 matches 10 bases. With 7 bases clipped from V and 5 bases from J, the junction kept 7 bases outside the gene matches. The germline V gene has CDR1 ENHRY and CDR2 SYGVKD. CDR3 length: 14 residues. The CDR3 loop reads CAITPGQGYTEAFF. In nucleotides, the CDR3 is TGTGCCATCACCCCGGGACAGGGGTATACTGAAGCTTTCTTT.

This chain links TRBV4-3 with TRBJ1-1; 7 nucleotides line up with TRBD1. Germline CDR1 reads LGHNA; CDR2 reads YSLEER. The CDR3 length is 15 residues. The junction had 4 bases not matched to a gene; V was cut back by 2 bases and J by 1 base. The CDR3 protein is CASSQLTGANTEAFF. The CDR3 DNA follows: TGCGCCAGCAGCCAACTTACAGGGGCGAACACTGAAGCTTTCTTT.